This T cell receptor beta chain was sequenced for a study of T cell responses to AZD1222 COVID-19 vaccine. Study-level findings and limits: Nearly half of unique spike-specific TCRs reportedly avoided B.1.351 and B.1.1.7 mutated regions. Increases in Spike-specific TCR breadth and depth were seen after two AZD1222 doses.

Germline CDR1 reads SGHTA; CDR2 reads FQGNSA. V lost 5 bases and J 4 bases, leaving 15 bases between the germline ends. The CDR3 is made up of 15 amino acids. The table came from immunoSEQ multiplex PCR; TCRdb's copy has only in-frame clones and leaves some out. The table includes more than 250,000 clones, 93% detected once. With respect to this clone: The antigen remains undetermined.

This rearrangement joins TRBV7-2 to TRBJ2-1, with D perhaps matching TRBD1 or TRBD2 (5 bases each). Sequences were derived from peripheral blood, sampled on day 0 of AZD1222 vaccination. This receptor was obtained from an adult in good health. As DNA, the CDR3 is TGTGCCAGCAGCCCTGCTTACAGGAGGTACAATGAGCAGTTCTTC. It yields the protein CASSPAYRRYNEQFF.